This is a list of T cell receptor beta chains from one sample in a study of cytomegalovirus exposure and HLA in healthy donors. The table came from immunoSEQ multiplex PCR; TCRdb's copy has only in-frame clones and leaves some out. The sample lists about 170,000 clones; roughly 80% were seen once. Material: PBMCs. Receptors originate from a male donor in good health and CMV-seronegative. CDR3s include the opening cysteine and the closing phenylalanine or tryptophan. The D gene is left open where the match is weak. Some rows mark clone size as missing; the rest say once, few, many or name a class of expanded clone.

length,D,size,J,V,DNA,CDR3
17,TRBD1,.,TRBJ1-3,TRBV18,TGTGCCAGCTCACCCACAGGGGATTCCATCTCTGGAAACACCATATATTTT,CASSPTGDSISGNTIYF
12,.,.,TRBJ2-4,TRBV10-3,TGTGCCATCAGTGACAGGGAGGACATTCAGTACTTC,CAISDREDIQYF
15,.,.,TRBJ2-7,TRBV7-2,TGTGCCAGCAGCCTGCGCGGAGGGGTCGACTACGAGCAGTACTTC,CASSLRGGVDYEQYF
14,.,once,TRBJ1-1,TRBV2,TGTGCCAGCATGCCCCTGGGGGCGAGCACTGAAGCTTTCTTT,CASMPLGASTEAFF
15,.,.,TRBJ1-4,TRBV6-1,TGTGCCAGCAGTGAAGCTCGGGGGGGTGTTGAAAAACTGTTTTTT,CASSEARGGVEKLFF
15,TRBD1,.,TRBJ1-2,TRBV18,TGTGCCAGCTCCGCACAGGGGGCGTCCACCTATGGCTACACCTTC,CASSAQGASTYGYTF
16,TRBD2,.,TRBJ2-1,TRBV30,TGTGCCTGGAGTGGCGGACTAGCGGGGGGGCTCGGACCGGGGTTCTTC,CAWSGGLAGGLGPGFF
13,.,.,TRBJ1-1,TRBV5-5,TGTGCCAGCAGCTTGATGAGGAACACTGAAGCTTTCTTT,CASSLMRNTEAFF
12,TRBD1,.,TRBJ1-2,TRBV6-4,TGTGCCAGCAGCACAGGGGGTTATGGCTACACCTTC,CASSTGGYGYTF
13,TRBD1,.,TRBJ1-2,TRBV5-6,TGTGCCAGCAGCGACGGGACAGGGCCTGGCTACACCTTC,CASSDGTGPGYTF
15,TRBD2,.,TRBJ2-5,TRBV30,TGTGCCTGGAGTGTTAGCGGGGGTTACGGAGAGACCCAGTACTTC,CAWSVSGGYGETQYF
15,.,.,TRBJ1-2,TRBV5-6,TGTGCCAGCAGCCGCATCGACAGGCTTAACTATGGCTACACCTTC,CASSRIDRLNYGYTF
14,.,.,TRBJ1-5,TRBV27,TGTGCCAGCAGTTTAGCAGGGGCCAATCAGCCCCAGCATTTT,CASSLAGANQPQHF
12,.,once,TRBJ2-5,TRBV5-1,TGCGCCAGCAGCTTGGACCTAGGGACCCAGTACTTC,CASSLDLGTQYF
16,TRBD1,.,TRBJ2-3,TRBV5-6,TGTGCCAGCAGTAGCGGGACAGGGGGTCTTACAGATACGCAGTATTTT,CASSSGTGGLTDTQYF
16,TRBD1,.,TRBJ1-6,TRBV5-6,TGTGCCAGCAGCCCCGGGACAGGGGCCTATAATTCACCCCTCCACTTT,CASSPGTGAYNSPLHF
14,.,few,TRBJ1-1,TRBV6-4,TGTGCCAGCAGTGACCAGGGTATCGGTACTGAAGCTTTCTTT,CASSDQGIGTEAFF
15,.,.,TRBJ2-2,TRBV9,TGTGCCAGCAGCCCCCGGAGGTCCGACACCGGGGAGCTGTTTTTT,CASSPRRSDTGELFF
13,.,.,TRBJ1-2,TRBV5-1,TGCGCCAGCAGCTTGGAGAGAAACTATGGCTACACCTTC,CASSLERNYGYTF
12,TRBD1,few,TRBJ1-2,TRBV6-1,TGTGCCAGCACTAGGACAGGGGAGGACTACACCTTC,CASTRTGEDYTF
15,.,.,TRBJ2-3,TRBV7-9,TGTGCCAGCAGCTTAGGTGGGGGGGCCGAGGATACGCAGTATTTT,CASSLGGGAEDTQYF
15,.,once,TRBJ1-5,TRBV5-5,TGTGCCAGCAGCTTGTGGGGGGGTAGCAATCAGCCCCAGCATTTT,CASSLWGGSNQPQHF
14,.,few,TRBJ1-1,TRBV11-3,TGTGCCAGCAGCTTAGGTAGAGGCAACACTGAAGCTTTCTTT,CASSLGRGNTEAFF
10,.,.,TRBJ1-1,TRBV30,TGTGCCTTGGAGGGCACTGAAGCTTTCTTT,CALEGTEAFF
16,.,.,TRBJ2-2,TRBV4-1,TGCGCCAGCAGCCAGGGGGACACCGCGAACACCGGGGAGCTGTTTTTT,CASSQGDTANTGELFF
16,.,.,TRBJ1-4,TRBV18,TGTGCCAGCTCACCGACTAACGGACAGACAAATGAAAAACTGTTTTTT,CASSPTNGQTNEKLFF